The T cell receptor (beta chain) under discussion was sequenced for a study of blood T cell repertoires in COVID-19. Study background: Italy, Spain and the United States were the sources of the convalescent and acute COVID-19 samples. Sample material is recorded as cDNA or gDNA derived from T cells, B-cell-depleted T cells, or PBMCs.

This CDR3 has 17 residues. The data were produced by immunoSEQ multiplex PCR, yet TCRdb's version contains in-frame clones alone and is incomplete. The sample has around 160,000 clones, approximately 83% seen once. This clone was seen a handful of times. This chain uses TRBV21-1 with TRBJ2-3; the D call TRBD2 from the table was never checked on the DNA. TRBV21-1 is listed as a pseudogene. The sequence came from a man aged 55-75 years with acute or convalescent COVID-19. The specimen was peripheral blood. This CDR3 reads CASTSQVRESSTDTQYF. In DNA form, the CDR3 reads TGTGCCAGCACCTCCCAGGTGCGGGAGTCGAGCACAGATACGCAGTATTTT.